This entry lists 32 T cell receptor beta chains sequenced from one sample in a study of T-cell reconstitution after alpha-beta-depleted transplantation in children. Researchers prepared the TCRbeta library using unique molecular identifiers, the study reports. TCRdb re-analysed the PCR reads in MiXCR, keeping a single row per CDR3 protein. Of just under 550,000 distinct CDR3 sequences listed, 18% are singletons. The specimen was PBMCs from the stem cell graft donor, collected from the stem cell graft. The receptors come from a human donor who donated a stem cell graft to a child with acute lymphoblastic leukemia.

This clonotype was picked up a small number of times. The chain uses TRBV7-9 and TRBJ1-1, with D uncertain. The CDR3 totals 12 residues. The V gene's germline CDR1 is SEHNR and CDR2 FQNEAQ (reference sequence). V lost 4 bases and J 11 bases, leaving 14 bases between the germline ends. CDR3 nucleotides: TGTGCCAGCAGCTATGGTCCCCCGCCGGCTTTCTTT. It encodes CASSYGPPPAFF.

This clonotype has a handful of counts. The chain combines TRBV7-2 with TRBJ2-1, with 10 positions matching TRBD2. The trim removed 3 bases at V and 8 bases at J, leaving 10 bases unmatched. The germline V gene has CDR1 SGHTA and CDR2 FQGNSA. The CDR3 totals 16 residues. In DNA form, the CDR3 reads TGTGCCAGCAGCTTTGGGGCTAGCGGGAGACTGGATGAGCAGTTCTTC. Amino acids: CASSFGASGRLDEQFF.

The chain is built from TRBV20-1 and TRBJ2-7; 7 positions match TRBD1. The junction had 9 bases not matched to a gene; V was cut back by 5 bases and J by 2 bases. CDR1 and CDR2 from the germline V gene are DFQATT and SNEGSKA (reference sequence). The length of the CDR3 is 14 residues. The CDR3 DNA reads as TGCAGTGCTTTCAGAACAGGGGATCCCTACGAGCAGTACTTC. Its translation: CSAFRTGDPYEQYF.

The sample holds a few counts of this clonotype. The rearrangement joins TRBV29-1 to TRBJ2-4, with TRBD1 identical over 7 bases. The V gene end was trimmed by 1 base and the J gene end by 0 bases; junction bases not matched to a gene: 6. Germline CDR1 and CDR2: SQVTM and ANQGSEA. The CDR3 length is 16 residues. Written as DNA, the CDR3 is TGCAGCGTTGAAGTGGGGCAGGGGGTAGCCAAAAACATTCAGTACTTC. Its translation is CSVEVGQGVAKNIQYF.

The chain combines TRBV20-1 with TRBJ1-1; no clear D. Trimming took 6 bases from V and 11 from J, leaving 19 bases between them. Germline lookup yields CDR1 DFQATT and CDR2 SNEGSKA (reference sequence). The length of the CDR3 is 12 residues. Written as DNA, the CDR3 is TGCAGTGCCAGTGGGTCCGGGGTGCGTGCTTTCTTT. Translation: CSASGSGVRAFF.

This clonotype was picked up a small number of times. The CDR3 loop is CASSDLRGGTGRTYEQYF. The DNA of the CDR3 is TGTGCCAGCAGCGATTTAAGAGGAGGGACAGGGAGAACCTACGAGCAGTACTTC. The chain joins TRBV11-2 to TRBJ2-7, with TRBD1 matching 9 bases. The CDR3 is made up of 18 amino acids. Germline CDR1 is SGHAT and CDR2 is FQNNGV. J lost 2 bases, V lost 5 bases, and 16 bases had no gene match.

This clonotype was detected a few times. The chain links TRBV6-1 to TRBJ1-5; tentative D call: TRBD1 (6 bases). The CDR3 spans 15 residues. Germline V gene data show CDR1 as MNHNS and CDR2 as SASEGT. Trimming removed 7 bases from V and 2 bases from J, with 15 bases in between. CDR3 DNA sequence: TGTGCCAGCATGGGGGGCGCGGGGGGCAATCAGCCCCAGCATTTT. Translated: CASMGGAGGNQPQHF.

This clonotype has a single count. J is TRBJ2-7 and V is TRBV18; either TRBD1 or TRBD2 may supply D (6 bases each). V dropped 4 bases and J dropped 6 bases, with 13 bases sitting between them. There are 13 residues in the CDR3. The germline gives CDR1 KGHSH, CDR2 LQKENI. The DNA of the CDR3 is TGTGCCAGCTCACTTGACGAGGGGGGCGAGCAGTACTTC. This gives the protein CASSLDEGGEQYF.

This chain joins TRBV27 and TRBJ2-2, with 7 bases fitting TRBD2. Looked up from germline, CDR1 is MNHEY and CDR2 is SMNVEV (reference sequence). CDR3 length equals 12 residues. J lost 8 bases, V lost 6 bases, and 3 bases had no gene match. The DNA of the CDR3 is TGTGCCAGCAGCTGGGACTATGGGGAGCTGTTTTTT. Its protein product is CASSWDYGELFF.

This clonotype turned up a few times. The chain uses TRBV5-1 and TRBJ1-4, with no clear D. With 1 base removed from V and 3 bases from J, the gap between germline ends came to 10 bases. CDR1 is SGHRS and CDR2 is YFSETQ in the germline V gene. The length of the CDR3 is 15 residues. The CDR3 nucleotides are TGCGCCAGCAGCTTGCAGGAGCCCTCTAATGAAAAACTGTTTTTT. Amino acid sequence: CASSLQEPSNEKLFF.

This sequence joins TRBV5-1 and TRBJ2-7; D not resolved. Deletions cut 0 bases from V and 0 bases from J, with 10 bases between. The V gene's germline CDR1 is SGHRS and CDR2 YFSETQ. The CDR3 has 15 amino acids. CDR3 sequence: CASSLEPIGSYEQYF. CDR3 coding DNA: TGCGCCAGCAGCTTGGAACCCATCGGCTCCTACGAGCAGTACTTC. Full variable domain (missing parts from reference TRBV5-1 and TRBJ2-7): KAGVTQTPRYLIKTRGQQVTLSCSPISGHRSVSWYQQTPGQGLQFLFEYFSETQRNKGNFPGRFSGRQFSNSRSEMNVSTLELGDSALYLCASSLEPIGSYEQYFGPGTRLTVT.

This chain joins TRBV2 and TRBJ2-3; 8 nucleotides match TRBD2. CDR3 length: 16 amino acids. The germline V gene encodes CDR1 SNHLY and CDR2 FYNNEI. V lost 3 bases and J lost 2; bases outside the gene matches: 7. CDR3 DNA sequence: TGTGCCAGCAGTGAGTCTAGCGGGTTGTTCACAGATACGCAGTATTTT. It encodes CASSESSGLFTDTQYF.

This clonotype was observed a few times. DNA for the CDR3: TGCGCCAGCAGCGACCTCAGGGGGCCTACCTATGGCTACACCTTC. This sequence encodes CASSDLRGPTYGYTF. The chain carries TRBV4-1 and TRBJ1-2; 8 bases are a match to TRBD1. The V gene end was trimmed by 5 bases and the J gene end by 4 bases; junction bases not matched to a gene: 9. The germline gives CDR1 MGHRA, CDR2 YSYEKL. The CDR3 has 15 residues.

This clonotype came up a few times. The chain uses TRBV27 and TRBJ2-1; D not resolved. The CDR3 runs 12 residues. The V gene's germline CDR1 is MNHEY and CDR2 SMNVEV (reference sequence). The V end lost 5 bases, the J end lost 4 bases, and 6 bases lay between the germline ends. The CDR3 DNA reads as TGTGCCAGCAGTCCCAAGTACAATGAGCAGTTCTTC. Encoded protein: CASSPKYNEQFF.

The rearrangement uses TRBV5-6 and TRBJ2-3; 8 bases match TRBD1. Germline V gene data show CDR1 as SGHDT and CDR2 as YYEEEE. The length of the CDR3 is 21 residues. V lost 4 bases, J lost 4 bases, and 26 bases stayed unmatched. In nucleotides, the CDR3 is TGTGCCAGCAGCCTCCTTCTGGCAGGGGGCAATTGGCCTAGTCGGGCAGATACGCAGTATTTT. Translation gives CASSLLLAGGNWPSRADTQYF.

This clonotype was counted once. The chain combines TRBV4-1 with TRBJ2-5, with TRBD1 as a possible D gene (7 bases). V was clipped by 3 bases and J by 2 bases, with 13 bases between them. The CDR3 contains 15 residues. Germline V gene data show CDR1 as MGHRA and CDR2 as YSYEKL. Here the CDR3 DNA reads TGCGCCAGCAGCCAGCAGGGGGGCCCTCAAGAGACCCAGTACTTC. It codes for CASSQQGGPQETQYF.

The V gene is TRBV5-1, the J gene TRBJ2-1; possibly TRBD1 for D (6 bases). This CDR3 contains 17 residues. The ends were cut back, 4 bases at V and 4 bases at J, with 21 bases in the middle. Germline loops: CDR1 SGHRS, CDR2 YFSETQ. The CDR3 DNA is TGCGCCAGCAGCCCCTACGGCACAGGGCCCAAGTACAATGAGCAGTTCTTC. It is translated as CASSPYGTGPKYNEQFF. Drawing the rest from reference TRBV5-1 and TRBJ2-1, the complete variable domain is KAGVTQTPRYLIKTRGQQVTLSCSPISGHRSVSWYQQTPGQGLQFLFEYFSETQRNKGNFPGRFSGRQFSNSRSEMNVSTLELGDSALYLCASSPYGTGPKYNEQFFGPGTRLTVL.

There are many counts of this clonotype. V is TRBV10-3 and J is TRBJ2-3; D gene unclear. The V gene lost 6 bases and the J gene lost 7 bases, with 14 bases spanning the gap. The CDR3 has 13 amino acids. Germline V lookup: CDR1 ENHRY, CDR2 SYGVKD. CDR3 region: CAISPPGPHTQYF. CDR3 nucleotide sequence: TGTGCCATCAGCCCCCCAGGACCACATACGCAGTATTTT.

The chain combines TRBV29-1 with TRBJ2-5; D perhaps matches TRBD1 (5 bases). V was pared by 4 bases and J by 4 bases, with 19 bases between. This CDR3 has 15 residues. Germline V lookup: CDR1 SQVTM, CDR2 ANQGSEA. The CDR3: CSVVKSGYGRETQYF. The CDR3 coding sequence is TGCAGCGTTGTCAAGTCAGGGTACGGACGAGAGACCCAGTACTTC. Full variable domain (rest looked up from reference TRBV29-1 and TRBJ2-5): SAVISQKPSRDICQRGTSLTIQCQVDSQVTMMFWYRQQPGQSLTLIATANQGSEATYESGFVIDKFPISRPNLTFSTLTVSNMSPEDSSIYLCSVVKSGYGRETQYFGPGTRLLVL.

The chain carries TRBV5-5 and TRBJ2-3; D is uncertain. Germline V gives CDR1 SGHKS, CDR2 YYEKEE (reference sequence). This CDR3 is built from 14 residues. V was cut by 0 bases and J by 2 bases, with 7 bases left in between. The CDR3: CASSLGPYTDTQYF. The CDR3 DNA follows: TGTGCCAGCAGCTTGGGTCCCTACACAGATACGCAGTATTTT.

This clonotype came up many times. The chain couples TRBV21-1 to TRBJ2-7; the table's D gene call, TRBD1, was not cross checked with the DNA. TRBV21-1 is a listed pseudogene. The CDR3 is made up of 14 amino acids. The CDR3 DNA follows: TGTGCCAGCAGGACGACAGATAGTTCCTACGAGCAGTACTTC. It translates to CASRTTDSSYEQYF.

This clonotype was found a few times. The chain recombines TRBV24-1 with TRBJ2-1, with D unresolved. V was cut by 0 bases and J by 4 bases, with 9 bases left in between. The length of the CDR3 is 15 residues. Per the germline V gene, CDR1 is KGHDR and CDR2 is SFDVKD. The CDR3 DNA follows: TGTGCCACCAGTGATTTGAGGGTGGGTTACAATGAGCAGTTCTTC. Amino acid sequence: CATSDLRVGYNEQFF.

The rearrangement uses TRBV4-1 and TRBJ1-2; unclear D gene. The CDR3 length is 11 residues. V lost 5 bases to trimming and J lost 9 bases, with 10 bases between them. Germline V gene lookup returns CDR1 MGHRA and CDR2 YSYEKL. The CDR3 region is CASSARESYTF. CDR3 sequence (DNA): TGCGCCAGCAGCGCACGGGAAAGCTACACCTTC.

This clonotype appeared many times. The chain joins TRBV9 to TRBJ2-2, with D unclear. CDR1 is SGDLS and CDR2 is YYNGEE in the germline V gene. This CDR3 is 12 amino acids long. The V and J ends lost 0 bases and 7 bases respectively, with 4 bases between them. This chain's CDR3 is CASSVDGGELFF. The CDR3 DNA follows: TGTGCCAGCAGCGTAGACGGCGGGGAGCTGTTTTTT.

This clonotype was observed a handful of times. This chain connects TRBV12-3 or TRBV12-4 to TRBJ1-1; D is perhaps TRBD1 (6 bases). The CDR3 consists of 15 residues. Deletions cut 6 bases from V and 1 base from J, with 15 bases between. CDR3 sequence reads: CASRRAGAQNTEAFF. The CDR3 DNA is TGTGCCAGCAGGCGGGCGGGGGCACAGAACACTGAAGCTTTCTTT.

This clonotype came up a few times. The chain combines TRBV20-1 with TRBJ2-5, with 7 bases fitting TRBD1. V lost 6 bases to trimming and J lost 7 bases; unmatched junction nucleotides: 5. The length of the CDR3 is 11 residues. Germline CDR1 DFQATT, CDR2 SNEGSKA (reference sequence). In DNA form, the CDR3 reads TGCAGTGCGGCGACAGGGCTGACCCAGTACTTC. This codes for CSAATGLTQYF.

The chain carries TRBV20-1 and TRBJ2-7; D may be TRBD2 (6 bases). This CDR3 region has 12 residues. Germline V gene sequence: CDR1 DFQATT, CDR2 SNEGSKA (reference sequence). Trimming took off 2 bases at V and 6 bases at J, with 11 bases between the two ends. CDR3 sequence reads: CSARLTGVEQYF. As DNA, the CDR3 is TGCAGTGCTAGATTGACGGGGGTCGAGCAGTACTTC.

This clonotype was seen a handful of times. The rearrangement joins TRBV14 to TRBJ1-2; D gene unclear. The germline CDR1 and CDR2 sequences are SGHDN and FVKESK. V gave up 1 base and J gave up 0 bases, with 3 bases separating them. The CDR3 has 13 residues. The CDR3 DNA follows: TGTGCCAGCAGCCAAGTCACTAACTATGGCTACACCTTC. Protein sequence: CASSQVTNYGYTF.

This clonotype was seen more than once but under ten times. This chain joins TRBV12-3 or TRBV12-4 and TRBJ2-5; 8 bases align to TRBD1. V lost 1 base and J lost 4; bases outside the gene matches: 5. The CDR3 runs to 15 residues. In DNA, the CDR3 is TGTGCCAGCAGTTTAGGGACAGGGAGGACAGAGACCCAGTACTTC. It encodes CASSLGTGRTETQYF.

This chain connects TRBV4-1 to TRBJ2-7, with 8 bases fitting TRBD1. There are 14 residues in the CDR3. CDR1 is MGHRA and CDR2 is YSYEKL in the germline V gene. V was clipped by 4 bases and J by 1 base; unmatched bases: 3. This chain's CDR3 is CASSPNRGSYEQYF. CDR3 DNA: TGCGCCAGCAGCCCAAACAGGGGGTCCTACGAGCAGTACTTC.

In its sample, this clonotype was seen a few times. The chain recombines TRBV4-2 with TRBJ2-7, with a possible D match to TRBD1 (6 bases). Trimming stripped 1 base from V and 0 bases from J, with 10 bases between. Germline CDR1 is LGHNA and CDR2 is YNFKEQ. The CDR3 runs 15 residues. The CDR3 sequence: CASSQGTGPSYEQYF. The CDR3 DNA is TGTGCCAGCAGCCAAGGAACAGGGCCCTCCTACGAGCAGTACTTC.

Only a few counts were recorded for this clonotype. This rearrangement joins TRBV7-9 to TRBJ1-1; D gene uncertain. Trimming removed 5 bases from V and 6 bases from J, with 10 bases in between. The germline gives CDR1 SEHNR, CDR2 FQNEAQ (reference sequence). The CDR3 has 12 amino acids. The CDR3, as DNA: TGTGCCAGCAGCCAGAAAGAGGCTGAAGCTTTCTTT. Protein product: CASSQKEAEAFF.